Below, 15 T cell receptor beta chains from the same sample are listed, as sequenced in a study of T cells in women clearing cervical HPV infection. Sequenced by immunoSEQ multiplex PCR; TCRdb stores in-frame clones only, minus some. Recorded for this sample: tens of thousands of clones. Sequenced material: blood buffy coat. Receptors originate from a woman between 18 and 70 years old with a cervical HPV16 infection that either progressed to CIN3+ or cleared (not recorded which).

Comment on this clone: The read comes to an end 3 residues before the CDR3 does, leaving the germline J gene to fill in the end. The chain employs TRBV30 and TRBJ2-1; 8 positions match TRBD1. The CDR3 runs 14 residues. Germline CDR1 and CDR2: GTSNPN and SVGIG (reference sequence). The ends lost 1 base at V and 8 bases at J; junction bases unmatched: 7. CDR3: CAWSDNRGNYEQFF. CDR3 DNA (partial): TGTGCCTGGAGTGATAACAGGGGGAACTATGAG.

The CDR3: CASSMRTDSYEQYF. The covered CDR3 bases are TGCGCCAGCAGCATGCGAACAGATTCCTACGAG. J is TRBJ2-7 and V is TRBV4-1, with no clear D. The read is 3 residues too short to cover the CDR3 end, so that end is filled in from the germline J gene. The CDR3 runs to 14 residues. CDR1 and CDR2 (germline): MGHRA, YSYEKL. V lost 5 bases and J 1 base, leaving 12 bases between the germline ends.

The CDR3 sequence: CASSQSWLADYEQYF. The sequenced part of the CDR3 DNA is TGCGCCAGCAGTCAATCATGGCTAGCGGACTACGAG. The chain has TRBV23-1 and TRBJ2-7; 7 nucleotides align to TRBD2. Read data end 3 residues before the CDR3 end; the end is taken from the germline J gene. TRBV23-1 is known as an ORF, though its function is uncertain. V lost 0 bases and J lost 3; bases outside the gene matches: 5. The CDR3 contains 15 residues.

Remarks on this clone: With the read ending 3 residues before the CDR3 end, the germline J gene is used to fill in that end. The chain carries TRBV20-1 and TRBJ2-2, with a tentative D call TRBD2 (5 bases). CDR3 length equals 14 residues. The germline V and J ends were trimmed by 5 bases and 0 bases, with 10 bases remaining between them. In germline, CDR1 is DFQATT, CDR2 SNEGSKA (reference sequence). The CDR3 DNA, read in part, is TGCAGTGCTGCCTTCGGGGCGAACACCGGGGAG. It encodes CSAAFGANTGE. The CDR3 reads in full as CSAAFGANTGELFF.

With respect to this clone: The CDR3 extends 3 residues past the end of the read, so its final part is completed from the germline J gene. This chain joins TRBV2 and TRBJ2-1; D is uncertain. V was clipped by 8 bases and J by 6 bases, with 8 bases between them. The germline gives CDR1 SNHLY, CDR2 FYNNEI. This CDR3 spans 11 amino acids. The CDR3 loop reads CASPKGNEQFF. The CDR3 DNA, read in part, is TGTGCCAGCCCCAAAGGCAATGAG.

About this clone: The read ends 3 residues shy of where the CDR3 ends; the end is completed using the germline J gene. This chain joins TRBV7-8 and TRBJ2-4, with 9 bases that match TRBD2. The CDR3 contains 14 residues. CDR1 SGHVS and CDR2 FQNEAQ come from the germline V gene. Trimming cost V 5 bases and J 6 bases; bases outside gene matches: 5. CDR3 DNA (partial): TGTGCCAGCAGCCCTAGGCGGGAGGGAAACATT. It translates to CASSPRREGNI. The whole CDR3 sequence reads CASSPRREGNIQYF.

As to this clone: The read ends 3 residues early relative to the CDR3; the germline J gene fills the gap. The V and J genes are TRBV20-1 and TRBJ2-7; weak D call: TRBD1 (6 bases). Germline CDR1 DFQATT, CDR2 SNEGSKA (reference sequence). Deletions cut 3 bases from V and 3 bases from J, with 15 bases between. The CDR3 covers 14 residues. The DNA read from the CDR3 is TGCAGTGCTAGGGATACAGGGAATGACTACGAG. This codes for CSARDTGNDYE. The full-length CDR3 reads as CSARDTGNDYEQYF.

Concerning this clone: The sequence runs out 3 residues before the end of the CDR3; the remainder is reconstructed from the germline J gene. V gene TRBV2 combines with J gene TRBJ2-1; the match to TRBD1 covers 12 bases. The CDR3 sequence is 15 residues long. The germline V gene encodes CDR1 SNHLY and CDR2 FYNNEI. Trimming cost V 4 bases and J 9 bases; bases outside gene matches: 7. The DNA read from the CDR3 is TGTGCCAGCAGTGCCTTGGGACAGGGGGCTGGTGAG. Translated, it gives CASSALGQGAGE. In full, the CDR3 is CASSALGQGAGEQFF.

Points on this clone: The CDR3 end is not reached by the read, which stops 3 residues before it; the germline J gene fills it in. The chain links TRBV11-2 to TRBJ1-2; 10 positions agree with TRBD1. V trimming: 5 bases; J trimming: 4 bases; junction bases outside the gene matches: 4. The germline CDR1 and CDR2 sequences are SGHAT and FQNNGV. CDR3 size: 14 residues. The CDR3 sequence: CASSPGTGAYGYTF. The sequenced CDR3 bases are TGTGCCAGCAGCCCGGGGACAGGGGCCTATGGC. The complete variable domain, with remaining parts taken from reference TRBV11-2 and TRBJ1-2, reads EAGVAQSPRYKIIEKRQSVAFWCNPISGHATLYWYQQILGQGPKLLIQFQNNGVVDDSQLPKDRFSAERLKGVDSTLKIQPAKLEDSAVYLCASSPGTGAYGYTFGSGTRLTVV.

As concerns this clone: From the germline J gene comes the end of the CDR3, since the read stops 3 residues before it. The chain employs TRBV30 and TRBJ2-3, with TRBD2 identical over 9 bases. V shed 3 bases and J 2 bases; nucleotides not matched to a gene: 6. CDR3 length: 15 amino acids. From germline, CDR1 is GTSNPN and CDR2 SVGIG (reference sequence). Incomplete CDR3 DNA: TGTGCCTGGAGAAGTGCGGGAGGGTACACAGATACG. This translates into CAWRSAGGYTDT. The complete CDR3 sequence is CAWRSAGGYTDTQYF.

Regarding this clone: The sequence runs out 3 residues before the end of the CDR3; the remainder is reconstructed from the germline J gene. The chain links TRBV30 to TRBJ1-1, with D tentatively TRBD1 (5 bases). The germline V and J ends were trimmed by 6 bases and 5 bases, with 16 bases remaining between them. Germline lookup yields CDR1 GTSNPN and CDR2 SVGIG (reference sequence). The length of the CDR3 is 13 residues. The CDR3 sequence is CACRRGGETEAFF. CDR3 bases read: TGTGCCTGCCGGAGGGGAGGGGAAACTGAA.

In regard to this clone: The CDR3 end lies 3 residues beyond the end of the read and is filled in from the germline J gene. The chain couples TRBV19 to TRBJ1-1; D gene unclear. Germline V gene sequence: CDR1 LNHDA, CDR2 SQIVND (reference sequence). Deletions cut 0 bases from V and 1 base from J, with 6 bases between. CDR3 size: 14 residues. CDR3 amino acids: CASSIDPRNTEAFF. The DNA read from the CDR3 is TGTGCCAGTAGTATAGACCCGCGGAACACTGAA.

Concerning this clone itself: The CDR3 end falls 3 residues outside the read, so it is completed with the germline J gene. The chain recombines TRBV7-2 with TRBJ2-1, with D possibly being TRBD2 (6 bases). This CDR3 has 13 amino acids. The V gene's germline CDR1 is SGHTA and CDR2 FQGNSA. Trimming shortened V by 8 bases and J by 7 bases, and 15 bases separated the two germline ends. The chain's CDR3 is CASSMGGGNEQFF. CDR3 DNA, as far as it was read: TGTGCCAGCTCCATGGGTGGGGGGAATGAG.

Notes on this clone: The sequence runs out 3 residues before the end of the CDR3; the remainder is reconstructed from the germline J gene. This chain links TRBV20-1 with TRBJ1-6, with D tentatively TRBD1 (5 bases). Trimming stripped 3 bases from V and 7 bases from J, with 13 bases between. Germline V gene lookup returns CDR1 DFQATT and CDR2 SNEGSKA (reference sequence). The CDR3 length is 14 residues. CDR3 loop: CSARETAFNSPLHF. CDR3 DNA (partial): TGCAGTGCTAGGGAGACAGCCTTCAATTCACCC.

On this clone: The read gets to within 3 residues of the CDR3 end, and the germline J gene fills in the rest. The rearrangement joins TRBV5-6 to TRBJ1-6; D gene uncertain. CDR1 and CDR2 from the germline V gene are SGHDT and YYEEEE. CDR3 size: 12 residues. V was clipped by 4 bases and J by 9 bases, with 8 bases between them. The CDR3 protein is CASSVDLSPLHF. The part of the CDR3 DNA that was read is TGTGCCAGCAGCGTGGATCTTTCACCC. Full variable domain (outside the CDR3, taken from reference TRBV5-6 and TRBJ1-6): DAGVTQSPTHLIKTRGQQVTLRCSPKSGHDTVSWYQQALGQGPQFIFQYYEEEERQRGNFPDRFSGHQFPNYSSELNVNALLLGDSALYLCASSVDLSPLHFGNGTRLTVT.